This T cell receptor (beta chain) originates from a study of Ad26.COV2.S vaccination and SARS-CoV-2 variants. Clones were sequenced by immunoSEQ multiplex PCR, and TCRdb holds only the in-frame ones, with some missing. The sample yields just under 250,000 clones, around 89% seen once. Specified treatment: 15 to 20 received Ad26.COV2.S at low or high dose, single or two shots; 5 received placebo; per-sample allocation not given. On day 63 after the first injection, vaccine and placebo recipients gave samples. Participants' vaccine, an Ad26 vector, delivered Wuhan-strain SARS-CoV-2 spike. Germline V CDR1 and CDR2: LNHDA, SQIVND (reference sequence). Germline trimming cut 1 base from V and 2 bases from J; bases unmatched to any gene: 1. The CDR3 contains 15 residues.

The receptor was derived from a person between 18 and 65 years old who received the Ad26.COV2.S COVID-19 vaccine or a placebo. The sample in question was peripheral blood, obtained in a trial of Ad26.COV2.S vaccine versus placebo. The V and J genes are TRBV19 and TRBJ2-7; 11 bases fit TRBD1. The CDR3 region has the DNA TGTGCCAGTAGTATAGGGGACAGGGGGGCCTACGAGCAGTACTTC. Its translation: CASSIGDRGAYEQYF.